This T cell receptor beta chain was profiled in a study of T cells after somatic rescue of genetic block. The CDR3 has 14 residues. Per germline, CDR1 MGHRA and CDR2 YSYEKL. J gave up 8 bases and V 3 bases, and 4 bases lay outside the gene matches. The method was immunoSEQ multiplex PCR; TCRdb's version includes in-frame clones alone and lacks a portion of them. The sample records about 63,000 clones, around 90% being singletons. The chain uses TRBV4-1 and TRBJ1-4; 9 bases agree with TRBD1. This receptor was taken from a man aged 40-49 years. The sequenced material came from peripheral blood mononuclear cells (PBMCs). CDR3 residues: CASSQKDRGEKLFF. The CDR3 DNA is TGCGCCAGCAGCCAGAAGGACAGGGGAGAAAAACTGTTTTTT.